This TCR beta chain stems from a study of cytomegalovirus exposure and HLA in healthy donors. Repertoires were generated with immunoSEQ multiplex PCR, while TCRdb's copy carries only in-frame clones and drops some. Here the sample spans some 140,000 clones, about 86% being singletons. As regards this clone: Antigen specificity is unknown.

Study-level points and caveats: Cytomegalovirus status, reportedly, was diagnosed with high specificity and sensitivity by the classifier. Most TCR sequences were rare, but some public TCRs occurred in many donors. The tendency of first-cohort TCR clusters to co-occur in the approximately 110 validation repertoires was the finding of a later analysis.

The V and J ends lost 1 base and 6 bases respectively, with 7 bases between them. This CDR3 has 13 amino acids. Looked up from germline, CDR1 is SGHVS and CDR2 is FQNEAQ. This chain joins TRBV7-8 and TRBJ1-5; D perhaps matches TRBD1 (5 bases). The source of this sequence is a man between 18 and 29 years old in good health and CMV-seropositive. The sequenced sample consisted of PBMCs. CDR3 protein: CASSLEGAQPQHF. CDR3 bases: TGTGCCAGCAGCTTAGAAGGGGCTCAGCCCCAGCATTTT.